This TCR beta chain was captured by sequencing in a study of T cells after yellow fever vaccination. 5'RACE template switching generated TCR cDNA, adding a universal primer site and UMIs. TCRdb called the 5' RACE reads again in MiXCR, with one record for every CDR3 protein. Among a few hundred thousand distinct CDR3 sequences listed, about 4% were seen once. Study-level findings and limits: Clonotypes found in both CD4 and CD8 compartments made up a small share. Clones that expanded after primary vaccination mostly reappeared after the booster (96% CD4, roughly 87% CD8). Though it reached lower strength, the secondary response hit its peak faster, day 5 versus 15.

This clonotype was observed at least ten times. Antigen unknown. Trimming stripped 4 bases from V and 4 bases from J, with 15 bases between. From germline, CDR1 is SEHNR and CDR2 FQNEAQ (reference sequence). This CDR3 is 15 amino acids long. The sequence was obtained from a man aged 18 to 30 who received the YFV17D yellow fever vaccine. The sample was PBMCs, taken 5 days after the yellow fever booster vaccination. The chain couples TRBV7-9 to TRBJ2-3; D gene uncertain. CDR3 region: CASSSLWTEADTQYF. The DNA for the CDR3 is TGTGCCAGCAGCTCTCTCTGGACGGAAGCAGATACGCAGTATTTT.